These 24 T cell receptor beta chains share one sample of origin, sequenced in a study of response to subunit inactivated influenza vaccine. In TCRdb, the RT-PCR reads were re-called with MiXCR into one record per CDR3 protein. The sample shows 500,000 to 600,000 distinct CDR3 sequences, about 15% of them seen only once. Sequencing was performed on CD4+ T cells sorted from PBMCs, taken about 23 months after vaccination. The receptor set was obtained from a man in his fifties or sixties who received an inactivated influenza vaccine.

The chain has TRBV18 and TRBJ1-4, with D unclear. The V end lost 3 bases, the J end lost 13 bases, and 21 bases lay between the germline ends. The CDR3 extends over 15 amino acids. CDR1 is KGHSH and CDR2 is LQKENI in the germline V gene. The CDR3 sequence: CASSPEISVREGLFF. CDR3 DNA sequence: TGTGCCAGCTCACCCGAAATATCGGTACGCGAGGGACTGTTTTTT.

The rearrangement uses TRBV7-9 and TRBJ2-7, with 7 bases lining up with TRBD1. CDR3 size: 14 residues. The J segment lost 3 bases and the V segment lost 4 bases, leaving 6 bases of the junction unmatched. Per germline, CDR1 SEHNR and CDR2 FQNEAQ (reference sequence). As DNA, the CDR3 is TGTGCCAGCAGCTCGACAGGGATAGGCTACGAGCAGTACTTC. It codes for CASSSTGIGYEQYF.

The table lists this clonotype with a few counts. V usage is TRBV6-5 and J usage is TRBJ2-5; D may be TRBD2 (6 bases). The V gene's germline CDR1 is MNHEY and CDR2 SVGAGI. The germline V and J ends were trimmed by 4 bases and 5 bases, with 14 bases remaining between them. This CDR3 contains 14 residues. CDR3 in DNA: TGTGCCAGCAGTTTCGGCGCGGGGTACGAGACCCAGTACTTC. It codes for CASSFGAGYETQYF.

In DNA form, the CDR3 reads TGTGCCAGCAGTTTCCCCGGGGGACAGGGGGATGGCTACACCTTC. Translation: CASSFPGGQGDGYTF. The chain employs TRBV28 and TRBJ1-2; 11 nucleotides align to TRBD1. There are 15 residues in the CDR3. Per germline, CDR1 MDHEN and CDR2 SYDVKM. Trimming removed 3 bases from V and 6 bases from J; junction bases left unmatched: 6.

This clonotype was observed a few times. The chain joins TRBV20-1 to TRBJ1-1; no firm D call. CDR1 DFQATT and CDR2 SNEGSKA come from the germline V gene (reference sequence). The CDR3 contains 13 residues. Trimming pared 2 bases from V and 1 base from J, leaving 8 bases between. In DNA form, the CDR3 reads TGCAGTGCTAGATCTCCCGGGAACACTGAAGCTTTCTTT. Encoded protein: CSARSPGNTEAFF.

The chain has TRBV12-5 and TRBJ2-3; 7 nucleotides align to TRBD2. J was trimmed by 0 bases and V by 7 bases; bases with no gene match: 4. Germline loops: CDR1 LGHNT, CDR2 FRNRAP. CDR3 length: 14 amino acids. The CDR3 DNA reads TGTGCTAGTGTTCCTAGCGGCAGCACAGATACGCAGTATTTT. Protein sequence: CASVPSGSTDTQYF.

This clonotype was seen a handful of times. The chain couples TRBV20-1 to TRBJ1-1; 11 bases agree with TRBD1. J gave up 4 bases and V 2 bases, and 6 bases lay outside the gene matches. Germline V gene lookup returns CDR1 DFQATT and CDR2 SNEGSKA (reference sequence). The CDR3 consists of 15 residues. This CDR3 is CSARNSGTGGTEAFF. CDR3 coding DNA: TGCAGTGCTAGAAACTCCGGGACAGGGGGCACTGAAGCTTTCTTT.

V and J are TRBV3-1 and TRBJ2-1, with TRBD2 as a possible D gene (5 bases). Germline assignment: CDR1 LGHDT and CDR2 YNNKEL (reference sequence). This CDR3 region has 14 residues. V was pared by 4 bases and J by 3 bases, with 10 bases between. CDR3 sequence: CASSPADFYNEQFF. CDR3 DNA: TGTGCCAGCAGCCCCGCGGACTTCTACAATGAGCAGTTCTTC.

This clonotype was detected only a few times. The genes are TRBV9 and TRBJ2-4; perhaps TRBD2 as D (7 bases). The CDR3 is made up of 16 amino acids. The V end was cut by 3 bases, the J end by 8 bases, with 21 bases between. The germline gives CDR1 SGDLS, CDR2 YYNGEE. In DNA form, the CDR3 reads TGTGCCAGCAGCGCCGAGCCCGCAGGAGGGGGGGACATTCAGTACTTC. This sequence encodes CASSAEPAGGGDIQYF.

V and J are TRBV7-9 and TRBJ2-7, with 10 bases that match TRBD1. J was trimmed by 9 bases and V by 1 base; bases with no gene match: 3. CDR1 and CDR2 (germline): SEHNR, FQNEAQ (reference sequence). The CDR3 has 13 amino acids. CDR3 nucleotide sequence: TGTGCCAGCAGCTTAGGACAGGGGGCAGCGCAGTACTTC. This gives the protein CASSLGQGAAQYF.

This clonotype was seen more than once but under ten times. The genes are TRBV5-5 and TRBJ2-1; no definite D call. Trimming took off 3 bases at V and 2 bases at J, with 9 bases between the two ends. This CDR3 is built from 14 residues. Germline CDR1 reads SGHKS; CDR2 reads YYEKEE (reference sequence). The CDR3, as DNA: TGTGCCAGCAGCTACGGACCCACCTACAATGAGCAGTTCTTC. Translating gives CASSYGPTYNEQFF.

This CDR3 is CASTTDRDSYNEQFF. Written as DNA, the CDR3 is TGTGCCAGCACCACTGACAGGGATTCCTACAATGAGCAGTTCTTC. V gene TRBV2 combines with J gene TRBJ2-1; 7 bases line up with TRBD1. Germline lookup yields CDR1 SNHLY and CDR2 FYNNEI. CDR3 size: 15 residues. V was clipped by 7 bases and J by 1 base; unmatched bases: 7.

In DNA, the CDR3 is TGTGCCAGCTCACAACTAGCGGGAGACGAAGAGACCCAGTACTTC. This gives the protein CASSQLAGDEETQYF. The rearrangement joins TRBV18 to TRBJ2-5; the match to TRBD2 covers 11 bases. Trimming removed 4 bases from V and 3 bases from J; junction bases left unmatched: 4. The CDR3 sequence is 15 residues long. Germline V gene lookup returns CDR1 KGHSH and CDR2 LQKENI.

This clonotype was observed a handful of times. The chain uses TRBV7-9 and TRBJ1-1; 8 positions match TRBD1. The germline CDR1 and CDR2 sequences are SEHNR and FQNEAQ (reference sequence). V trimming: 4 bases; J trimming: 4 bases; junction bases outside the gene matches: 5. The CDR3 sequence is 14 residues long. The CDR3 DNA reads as TGTGCCAGCAGCTCCGGACAGGGCCGCACTGAAGCTTTCTTT. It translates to CASSSGQGRTEAFF.

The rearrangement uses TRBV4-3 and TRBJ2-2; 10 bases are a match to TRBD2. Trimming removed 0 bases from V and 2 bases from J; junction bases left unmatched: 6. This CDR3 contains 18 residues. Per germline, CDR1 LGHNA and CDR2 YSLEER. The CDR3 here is CASSQDPASGRNTGELFF. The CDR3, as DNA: TGCGCCAGCAGCCAAGATCCGGCTAGCGGGAGAAACACCGGGGAGCTGTTTTTT.

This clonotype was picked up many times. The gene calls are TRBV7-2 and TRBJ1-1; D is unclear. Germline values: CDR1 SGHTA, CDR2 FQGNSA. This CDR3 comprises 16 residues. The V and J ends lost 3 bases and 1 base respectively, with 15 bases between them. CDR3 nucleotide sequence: TGTGCCAGCAGCTTCACCGTCCGACGGACGAACACTGAAGCTTTCTTT. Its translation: CASSFTVRRTNTEAFF.

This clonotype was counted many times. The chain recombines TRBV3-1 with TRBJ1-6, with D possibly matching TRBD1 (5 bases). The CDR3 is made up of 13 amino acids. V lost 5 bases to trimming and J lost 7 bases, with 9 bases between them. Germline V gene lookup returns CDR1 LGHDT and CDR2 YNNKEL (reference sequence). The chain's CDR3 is CASSNRQNSPLHF. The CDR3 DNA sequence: TGTGCCAGCAGCAACCGACAGAATTCACCCCTCCACTTT.

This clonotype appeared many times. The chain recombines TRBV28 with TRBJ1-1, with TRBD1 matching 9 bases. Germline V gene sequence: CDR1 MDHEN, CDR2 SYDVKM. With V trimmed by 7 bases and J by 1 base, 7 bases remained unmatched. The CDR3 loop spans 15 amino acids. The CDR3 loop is CASTMAGQGNTEAFF. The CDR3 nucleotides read TGTGCCAGCACGATGGCGGGACAGGGGAACACTGAAGCTTTCTTT. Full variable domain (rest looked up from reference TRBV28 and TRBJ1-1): DVKVTQSSRYLVKRTGEKVFLECVQDMDHENMFWYRQDPGLGLRLIYFSYDVKMKEKGDIPEGYSVSREKKERFSLILESASTNQTSMYLCASTMAGQGNTEAFFGQGTRLTVV.

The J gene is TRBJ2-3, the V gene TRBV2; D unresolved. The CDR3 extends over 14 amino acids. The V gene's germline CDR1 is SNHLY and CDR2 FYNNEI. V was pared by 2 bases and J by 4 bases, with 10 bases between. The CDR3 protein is CASSERFYADTQYF. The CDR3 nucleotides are TGTGCCAGCAGTGAACGTTTCTACGCAGATACGCAGTATTTT.

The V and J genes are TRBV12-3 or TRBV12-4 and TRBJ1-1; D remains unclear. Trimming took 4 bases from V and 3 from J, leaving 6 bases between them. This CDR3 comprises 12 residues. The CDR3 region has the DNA TGTGCCAGCAGTTCTATTGACACTGAAGCTTTCTTT. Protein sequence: CASSSIDTEAFF.

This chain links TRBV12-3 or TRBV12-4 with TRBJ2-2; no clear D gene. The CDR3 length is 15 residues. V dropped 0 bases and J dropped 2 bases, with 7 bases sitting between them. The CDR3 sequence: CASSLALANTGELFF. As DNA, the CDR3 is TGTGCCAGCAGTTTAGCGCTGGCTAACACCGGGGAGCTGTTTTTT.

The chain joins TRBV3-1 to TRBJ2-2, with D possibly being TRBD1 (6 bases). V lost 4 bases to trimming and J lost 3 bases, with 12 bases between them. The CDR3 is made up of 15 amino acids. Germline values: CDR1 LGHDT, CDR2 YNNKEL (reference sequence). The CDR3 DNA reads TGTGCCAGCAGCCGGGACATCCTGGACACCGGGGAGCTGTTTTTT. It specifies CASSRDILDTGELFF.

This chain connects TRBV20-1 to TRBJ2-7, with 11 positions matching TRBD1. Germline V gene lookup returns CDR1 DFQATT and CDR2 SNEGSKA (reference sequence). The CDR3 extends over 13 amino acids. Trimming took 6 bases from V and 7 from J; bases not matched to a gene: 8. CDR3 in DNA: TGCAGTGCGGCAGGACAGGGGGCGTCGGAGCAGTACTTC. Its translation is CSAAGQGASEQYF.

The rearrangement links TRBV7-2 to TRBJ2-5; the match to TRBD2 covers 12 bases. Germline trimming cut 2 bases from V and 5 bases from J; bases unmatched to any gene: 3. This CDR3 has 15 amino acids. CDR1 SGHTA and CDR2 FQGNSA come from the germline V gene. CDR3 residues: CASSLPTSGSETQYF. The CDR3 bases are TGTGCCAGCAGCTTACCGACTAGCGGGAGTGAGACCCAGTACTTC. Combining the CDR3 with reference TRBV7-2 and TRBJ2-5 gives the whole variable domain GAGVSQSPSNKVTEKGKDVELRCDPISGHTALYWYRQSLGQGLEFLIYFQGNSAPDKSGLPSDRFSAERTGGSVSTLTIQRTQQEDSAVYLCASSLPTSGSETQYFGPGTRLLVL.